The T cell receptor beta chain described here comes from a study of memory CD4+ T cells and cytomegalovirus serostatus. The overall study: This sample comes from healthy Belgian adults, eight or nine CMV seropositive, approximately 24 seronegative.

The sort gate was single viable CD3+CD4+CD8-CD45RO+ cells for memory CD4+ T cells. Positive selection with CD4 microbeads enriched total CD4+ T cells. Measured with immunoSEQ multiplex PCR; TCRdb has only the in-frame clones, and not every one. The sample gives about 61,000 clones, around 83% of which show up once; roughly 0.9% is in the top ten. Trimming cost V 3 bases and J 8 bases; bases outside gene matches: 3. CDR3 length: 12 amino acids. Germline V lookup: CDR1 KGHSH, CDR2 LQKENI. This clone has more than one count but fewer than ten. The sequenced material came from memory CD4+ T cells from blood. This clonotype was obtained from an adult in good health and CMV-seronegative. The chain links TRBV18 to TRBJ1-2; 7 bases fit TRBD1. CDR3 loop: CASSPTGDGYTF. The CDR3 nucleotides read TGTGCCAGCTCACCCACAGGGGACGGCTACACCTTC.